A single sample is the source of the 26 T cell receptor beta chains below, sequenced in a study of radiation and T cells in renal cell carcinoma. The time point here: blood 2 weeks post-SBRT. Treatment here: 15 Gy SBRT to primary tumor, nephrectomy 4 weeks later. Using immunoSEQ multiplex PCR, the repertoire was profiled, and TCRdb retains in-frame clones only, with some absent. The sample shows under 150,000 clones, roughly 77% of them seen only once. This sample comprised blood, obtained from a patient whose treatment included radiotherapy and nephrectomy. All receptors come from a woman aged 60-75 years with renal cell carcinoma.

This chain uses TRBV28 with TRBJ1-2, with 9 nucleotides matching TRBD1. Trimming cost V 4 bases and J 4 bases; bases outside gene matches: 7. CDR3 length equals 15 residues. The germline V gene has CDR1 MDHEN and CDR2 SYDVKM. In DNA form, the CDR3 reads TGTGCCAGCAGTTCCGGGACAGGGTTGATCTATGGCTACACCTTC. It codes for CASSSGTGLIYGYTF.

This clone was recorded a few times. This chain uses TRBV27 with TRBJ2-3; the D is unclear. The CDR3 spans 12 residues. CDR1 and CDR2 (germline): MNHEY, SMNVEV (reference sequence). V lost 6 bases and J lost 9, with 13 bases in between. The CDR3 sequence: CASSYPFETQYF. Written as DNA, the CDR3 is TGTGCCAGCAGCTACCCTTTCGAGACGCAGTATTTT.

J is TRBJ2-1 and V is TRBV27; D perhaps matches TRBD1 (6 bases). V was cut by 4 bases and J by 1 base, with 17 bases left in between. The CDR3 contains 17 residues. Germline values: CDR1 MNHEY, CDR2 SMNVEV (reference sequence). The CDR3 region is CASSSVTWGQSYNEQFF. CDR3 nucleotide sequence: TGTGCCAGCAGTTCCGTAACTTGGGGGCAATCCTACAATGAGCAGTTCTTC.

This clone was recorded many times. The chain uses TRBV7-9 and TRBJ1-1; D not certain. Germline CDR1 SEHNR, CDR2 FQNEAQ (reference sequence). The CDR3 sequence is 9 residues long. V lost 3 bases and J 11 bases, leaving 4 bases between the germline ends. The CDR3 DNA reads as TGTGCCAGCAGCTTCATGGCTTTCTTT. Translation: CASSFMAFF.

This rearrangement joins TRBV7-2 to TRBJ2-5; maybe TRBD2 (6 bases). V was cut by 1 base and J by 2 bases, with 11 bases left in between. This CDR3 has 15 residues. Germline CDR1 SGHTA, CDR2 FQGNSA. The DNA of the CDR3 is TGTGCCAGCAGCTTAGGGGGTAGCGGACAAGAGACCCAGTACTTC. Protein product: CASSLGGSGQETQYF. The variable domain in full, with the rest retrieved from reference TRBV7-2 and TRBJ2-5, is GAGVSQSPSNKVTEKGKDVELRCDPISGHTALYWYRQSLGQGLEFLIYFQGNSAPDKSGLPSDRFSAERTGGSVSTLTIQRTQQEDSAVYLCASSLGGSGQETQYFGPGTRLLVL.

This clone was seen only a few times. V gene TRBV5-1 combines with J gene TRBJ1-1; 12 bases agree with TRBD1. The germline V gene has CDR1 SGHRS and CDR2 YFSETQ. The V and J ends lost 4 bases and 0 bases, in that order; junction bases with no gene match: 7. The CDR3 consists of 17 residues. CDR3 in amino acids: CASSQGTGGIMNTEAFF. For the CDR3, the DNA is TGCGCCAGCAGCCAGGGGACAGGGGGCATCATGAACACTGAAGCTTTCTTT.

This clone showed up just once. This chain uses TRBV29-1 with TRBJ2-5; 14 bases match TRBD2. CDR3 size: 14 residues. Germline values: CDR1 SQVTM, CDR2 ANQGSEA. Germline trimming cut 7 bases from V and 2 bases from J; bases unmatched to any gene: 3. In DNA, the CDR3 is TGCAGCGCCCGACTAGCGGGAGGGCAAGAGACCCAGTACTTC. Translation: CSARLAGGQETQYF.

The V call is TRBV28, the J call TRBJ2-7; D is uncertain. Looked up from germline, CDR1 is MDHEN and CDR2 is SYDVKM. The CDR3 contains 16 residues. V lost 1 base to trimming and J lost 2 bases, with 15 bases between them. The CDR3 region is CASSLSSTRPPYEQYF. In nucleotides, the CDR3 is TGTGCCAGCAGTTTATCAAGTACCCGGCCCCCCTACGAGCAGTACTTC.

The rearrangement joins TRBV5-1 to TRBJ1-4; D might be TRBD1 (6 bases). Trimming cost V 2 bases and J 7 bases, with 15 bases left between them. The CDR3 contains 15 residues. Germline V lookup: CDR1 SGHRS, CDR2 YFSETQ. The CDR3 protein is CASSFAGVLSEKLFF. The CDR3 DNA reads TGCGCCAGCAGCTTTGCAGGGGTCTTGAGTGAAAAACTGTTTTTT.

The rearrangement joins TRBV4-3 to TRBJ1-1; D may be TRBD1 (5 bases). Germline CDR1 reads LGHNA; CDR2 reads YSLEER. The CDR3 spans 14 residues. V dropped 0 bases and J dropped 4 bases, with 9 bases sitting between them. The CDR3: CASSQESGSTEAFF. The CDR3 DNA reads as TGCGCCAGCAGCCAAGAATCAGGGAGCACTGAAGCTTTCTTT.

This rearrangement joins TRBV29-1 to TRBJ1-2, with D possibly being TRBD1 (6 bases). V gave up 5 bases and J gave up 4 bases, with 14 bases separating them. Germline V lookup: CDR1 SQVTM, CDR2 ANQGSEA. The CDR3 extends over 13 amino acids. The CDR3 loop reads CSVYIQGVYGYTF. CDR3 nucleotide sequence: TGCAGCGTTTATATACAGGGTGTCTATGGCTACACCTTC.

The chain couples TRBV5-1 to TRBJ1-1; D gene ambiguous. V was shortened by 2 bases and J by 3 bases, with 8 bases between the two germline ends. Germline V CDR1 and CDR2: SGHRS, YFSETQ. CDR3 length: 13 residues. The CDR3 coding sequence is TGCGCCAGCAGCTTCAGGACGGACACTGAAGCTTTCTTT. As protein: CASSFRTDTEAFF.

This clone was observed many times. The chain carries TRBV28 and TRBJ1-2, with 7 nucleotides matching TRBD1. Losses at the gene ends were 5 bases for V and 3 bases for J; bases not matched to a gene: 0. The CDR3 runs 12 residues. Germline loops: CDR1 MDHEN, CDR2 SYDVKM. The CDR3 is CASSQGDYGYTF. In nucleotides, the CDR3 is TGTGCCAGCAGTCAGGGGGACTATGGCTACACCTTC.

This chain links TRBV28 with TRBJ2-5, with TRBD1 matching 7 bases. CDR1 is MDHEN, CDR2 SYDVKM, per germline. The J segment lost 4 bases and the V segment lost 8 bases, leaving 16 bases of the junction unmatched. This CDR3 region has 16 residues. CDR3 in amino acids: CASGKQGTLGAETQYF. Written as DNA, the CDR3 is TGTGCCAGCGGAAAACAGGGGACCCTTGGGGCAGAGACCCAGTACTTC.

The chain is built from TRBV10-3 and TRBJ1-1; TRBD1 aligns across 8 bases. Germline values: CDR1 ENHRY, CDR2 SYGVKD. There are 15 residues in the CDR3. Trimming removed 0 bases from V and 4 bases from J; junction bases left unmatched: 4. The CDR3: CAISESPTGGTEAFF. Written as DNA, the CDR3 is TGTGCCATCAGTGAGTCGCCTACAGGGGGCACTGAAGCTTTCTTT.

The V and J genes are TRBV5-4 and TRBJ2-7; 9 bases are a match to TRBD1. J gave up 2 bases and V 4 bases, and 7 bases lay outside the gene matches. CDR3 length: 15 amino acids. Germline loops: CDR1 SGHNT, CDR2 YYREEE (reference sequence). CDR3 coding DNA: TGTGCCAGCAGCCTCCGGGACAGGGCGGCCTACGAGCAGTACTTC. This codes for CASSLRDRAAYEQYF.

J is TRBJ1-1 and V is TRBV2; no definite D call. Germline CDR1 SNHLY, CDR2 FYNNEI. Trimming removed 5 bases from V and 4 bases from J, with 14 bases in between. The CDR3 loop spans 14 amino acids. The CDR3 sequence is CASSFSRSRTEAFF. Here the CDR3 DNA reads TGTGCCAGCAGTTTTAGTCGTTCGCGCACTGAAGCTTTCTTT.

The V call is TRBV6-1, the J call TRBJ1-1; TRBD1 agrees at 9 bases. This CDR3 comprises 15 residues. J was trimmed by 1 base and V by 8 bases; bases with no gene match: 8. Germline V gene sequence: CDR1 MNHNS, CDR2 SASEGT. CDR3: CASLRGTGRNTEAFF. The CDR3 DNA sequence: TGTGCCAGCCTAAGGGGGACAGGGCGGAACACTGAAGCTTTCTTT.

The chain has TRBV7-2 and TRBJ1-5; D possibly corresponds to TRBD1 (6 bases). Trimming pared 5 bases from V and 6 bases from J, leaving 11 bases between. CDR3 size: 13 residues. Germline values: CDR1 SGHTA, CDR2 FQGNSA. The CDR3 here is CASSPRGGQPQHF. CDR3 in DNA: TGTGCCAGCAGCCCCAGAGGGGGTCAGCCCCAGCATTTT.

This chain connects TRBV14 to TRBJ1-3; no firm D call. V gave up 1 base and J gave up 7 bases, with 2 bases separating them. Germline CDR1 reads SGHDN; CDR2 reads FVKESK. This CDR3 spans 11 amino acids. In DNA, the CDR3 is TGTGCCAGCAGCCAAGGGAACACCATATATTTT. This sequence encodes CASSQGNTIYF.

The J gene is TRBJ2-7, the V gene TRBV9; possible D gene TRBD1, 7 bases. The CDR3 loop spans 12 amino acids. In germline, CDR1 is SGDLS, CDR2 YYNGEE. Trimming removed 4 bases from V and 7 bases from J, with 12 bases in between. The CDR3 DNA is TGTGCCAGCAGCCCAGGGGGAGGAGAGCAGTACTTC. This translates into CASSPGGGEQYF.

As DNA, the CDR3 is TGTGCCAGCAGTTCCCCTTCCGGGACAGGGGACCCCTATGGCTACACCTTC. It yields the protein CASSSPSGTGDPYGYTF. The V and J genes are TRBV28 and TRBJ1-2; 10 bases line up with TRBD1. The germline CDR1 and CDR2 sequences are MDHEN and SYDVKM. The V and J ends lost 4 bases and 4 bases, in that order; junction bases with no gene match: 12. This CDR3 is 17 amino acids long.

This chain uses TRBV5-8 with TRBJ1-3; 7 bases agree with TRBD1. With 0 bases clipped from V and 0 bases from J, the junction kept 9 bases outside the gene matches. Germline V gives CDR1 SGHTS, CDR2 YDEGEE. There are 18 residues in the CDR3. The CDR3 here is CASSLGTPGGNSGNTIYF. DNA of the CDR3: TGTGCCAGCAGCTTGGGAACTCCAGGGGGGAACTCTGGAAACACCATATATTTT.

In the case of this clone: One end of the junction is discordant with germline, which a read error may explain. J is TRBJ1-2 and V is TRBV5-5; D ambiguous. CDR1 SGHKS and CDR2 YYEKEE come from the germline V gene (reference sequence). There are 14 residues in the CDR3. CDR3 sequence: CASAYSVSRKTYGF. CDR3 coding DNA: TGTGCCAGCGCCTACAGTGTCTCGCGAAAGACCTATGGCTTC.

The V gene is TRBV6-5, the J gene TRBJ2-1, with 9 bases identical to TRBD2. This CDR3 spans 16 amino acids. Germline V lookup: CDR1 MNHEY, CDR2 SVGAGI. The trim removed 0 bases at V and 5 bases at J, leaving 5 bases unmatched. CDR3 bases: TGTGCCAGCAGTTACTCGATAGGACTAGCGCACAATGAGCAGTTCTTC. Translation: CASSYSIGLAHNEQFF.

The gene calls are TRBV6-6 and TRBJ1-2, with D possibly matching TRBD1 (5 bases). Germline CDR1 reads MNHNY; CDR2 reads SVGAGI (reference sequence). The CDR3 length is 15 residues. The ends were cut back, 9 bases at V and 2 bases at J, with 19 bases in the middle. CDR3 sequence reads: CASFPGRSLNYGYTF. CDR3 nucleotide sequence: TGTGCCAGTTTTCCGGGACGGAGCCTAAACTATGGCTACACCTTC.